The clone carrying this T cell receptor beta chain was recorded many times. Diagnostic decisions used clinical symptoms, serum thyroxine and TRAb, thyroid ultrasound and orbital computed tomography. This specimen comes from a study of T cells in Graves' hyperthyroidism and ophthalmopathy. TCR beta CDR3 sequences were amplified from RNA transcripts. An initial round of RT-PCR targeting the TCR CDR3 relied on the HTBI primer set. TCRdb called the multiplex PCR reads again in MiXCR, with one record for every CDR3 protein. The table includes some 500,000 distinct CDR3 sequences, approximately 25% detected once. The ends were cut back, 0 bases at V and 5 bases at J, with 11 bases in the middle. CDR1 is MGHRA, CDR2 YSYEKL, per germline. The CDR3 spans 14 residues.

The rearrangement uses TRBV4-1 and TRBJ2-7; D gene ambiguous. The clonotype originates from a woman in her thirties with Graves' ophthalmopathy. Sequenced sample: blood. CDR3 region: CASSQDRASNEQYF. Written as DNA, the CDR3 is TGCGCCAGCAGCCAAGATCGCGCCTCAAACGAGCAGTACTTC.